These 18 T cell receptor beta chains came from one sample sequenced in a study of blood T cell repertoires in COVID-19. Profiled with immunoSEQ multiplex PCR; TCRdb holds only in-frame clones, not every one. Counted here are 200,000 or so clones, about nine tenths occurring once; the ten biggest clones make up approximately 5.9%. Sequencing was performed on peripheral blood. These receptors originate from an elderly man with acute or convalescent COVID-19.

The chain couples TRBV28 to TRBJ2-7; 9 bases map to TRBD2. The length of the CDR3 is 15 residues. Germline CDR1 and CDR2: MDHEN and SYDVKM. With V trimmed by 6 bases and J by 6 bases, 12 bases remained unmatched. The DNA of the CDR3 is TGTGCCAGCAGCCCAGGGACTAGCTGGGATCGCGAGCAGTACTTC. It encodes CASSPGTSWDREQYF.

The rearrangement joins TRBV27 to TRBJ2-5; 11 bases align to TRBD1. Germline V CDR1 and CDR2: MNHEY, SMNVEV (reference sequence). V dropped 0 bases and J dropped 5; count of bases not matched to a gene: 8. The CDR3 has 17 amino acids. CDR3 region: CASSLSPAGTGGETQYF. The CDR3 DNA is TGTGCCAGCAGTTTATCTCCAGCCGGGACAGGGGGGGAGACCCAGTACTTC.

Of note for this clone: This CDR3 is also generated by other DNA sequences in the sample. V gene TRBV19 combines with J gene TRBJ2-5; 7 positions match TRBD2. Unmatched junction bases numbered 7, after V lost 5 bases and J lost 1 base. CDR3 length: 15 amino acids. CDR1 LNHDA and CDR2 SQIVND come from the germline V gene (reference sequence). CDR3 loop: CASSSGASGQETQYF. In nucleotides, the CDR3 is TGTGCCAGTAGTTCGGGCGCTAGCGGCCAAGAGACCCAGTACTTC.

This chain uses TRBV11-2 with TRBJ2-1; 10 nucleotides match TRBD2. The CDR3 has 15 residues. Germline CDR1 reads SGHAT; CDR2 reads FQNNGV. V trimming: 7 bases; J trimming: 4 bases; junction bases outside the gene matches: 7. In nucleotides, the CDR3 is TGTGCCAGCATCCCTCTAGCGGGAGATTACAATGAGCAGTTCTTC. Translation gives CASIPLAGDYNEQFF. Based on the CDR3 plus reference TRBV11-2 and TRBJ2-1, the full variable domain is EAGVAQSPRYKIIEKRQSVAFWCNPISGHATLYWYQQILGQGPKLLIQFQNNGVVDDSQLPKDRFSAERLKGVDSTLKIQPAKLEDSAVYLCASIPLAGDYNEQFFGPGTRLTVL.

The CDR3 region is CASSTGLLAGAAYNEQFF. In DNA form, the CDR3 reads TGCGCCAGCAGCACGGGGTTACTAGCGGGAGCTGCCTACAATGAGCAGTTCTTC. The chain employs TRBV5-1 and TRBJ2-1; 11 bases align to TRBD2. V gave up 4 bases and J gave up 2 bases; unmatched junction bases: 11. The V gene's germline CDR1 is SGHRS and CDR2 YFSETQ. This CDR3 is built from 18 residues.

CDR3 sequence: CASSISSRLAGGDQFF. The CDR3 DNA is TGTGCCAGTAGTATCTCCTCCCGACTAGCGGGAGGGGATCAGTTCTTC. This chain connects TRBV19 to TRBJ2-1, with 14 bases fitting TRBD2. J lost 13 bases, V lost 3 bases, and 11 bases had no gene match. The CDR3 consists of 16 residues. Per the germline V gene, CDR1 is LNHDA and CDR2 is SQIVND (reference sequence).

This sequence joins TRBV7-9 and TRBJ1-1; D not certain. The CDR3 runs to 14 residues. Germline V CDR1 and CDR2: SEHNR, FQNEAQ (reference sequence). V was trimmed by 1 base and J by 1 base, leaving 7 bases between them. Here the CDR3 reads CASSLEAGNTEAFF. CDR3 nucleotides: TGTGCCAGCAGCTTAGAGGCGGGGAACACTGAAGCTTTCTTT.

The chain links TRBV28 to TRBJ1-4; 8 bases fit TRBD1. CDR1 and CDR2 (germline): MDHEN, SYDVKM. The CDR3 runs 13 residues. The J segment lost 3 bases and the V segment lost 10 bases, leaving 4 bases of the junction unmatched. The CDR3 nucleotides read TGTGCCACAGAACAGGGGGCTAATGAAAAACTGTTTTTT. Its protein product is CATEQGANEKLFF.

The chain carries TRBV6-5 and TRBJ2-5, with a possible D match to TRBD1 (5 bases). Trimming pared 5 bases from V and 2 bases from J, leaving 12 bases between. CDR1 and CDR2 from the germline V gene are MNHEY and SVGAGI. The CDR3 runs to 14 residues. CDR3 nucleotides: TGTGCCAGCAGTAAGGACACTTCACAAGAGACCCAGTACTTC. Its translation is CASSKDTSQETQYF.

This chain connects TRBV5-1 to TRBJ2-5, with 7 bases identical to TRBD2. The V segment lost 0 bases and the J segment 3 bases; nucleotides outside the gene matches: 2. This CDR3 comprises 14 residues. The germline CDR1 and CDR2 sequences are SGHRS and YFSETQ. The CDR3 region is CASSLVSGKETQYF. CDR3 nucleotides: TGCGCCAGCAGCTTGGTAAGCGGGAAAGAGACCCAGTACTTC.

Worth noting for this clone: In the same sample, other DNA sequences code for this CDR3. The genes are TRBV29-1 and TRBJ2-1; 7 nucleotides align to TRBD2. The CDR3 covers 14 residues. CDR1 and CDR2 (germline): SQVTM, ANQGSEA. Losses at the gene ends were 4 bases for V and 9 bases for J; bases not matched to a gene: 12. The DNA of the CDR3 is TGCAGCGTTGTCGGTTCTGGGGGGGTGGGTGAGCAGTTCTTC. This translates into CSVVGSGGVGEQFF.

The chain carries TRBV5-5 and TRBJ1-1; D is perhaps TRBD1 (5 bases). Germline V gene lookup returns CDR1 SGHKS and CDR2 YYEKEE (reference sequence). V was clipped by 1 base and J by 1 base, with 8 bases between them. There are 14 residues in the CDR3. The CDR3 loop reads CASSLFGGNTEAFF. The CDR3 bases are TGTGCCAGCAGCTTGTTCGGGGGGAACACTGAAGCTTTCTTT.

This chain uses TRBV11-3 with TRBJ2-5; 8 bases are a match to TRBD1. This CDR3 has 15 amino acids. CDR1 is SGHNT, CDR2 YENEEA, per germline. J lost 4 bases, V lost 2 bases, and 6 bases had no gene match. The CDR3 DNA reads as TGTGCCAGCAGCTTAACCGCAGGGGGCGGAGAGACCCAGTACTTC. It codes for CASSLTAGGGETQYF. Based on the CDR3 plus reference TRBV11-3 and TRBJ2-5, the full variable domain is EAGVVQSPRYKIIEKKQPVAFWCNPISGHNTLYWYLQNLGQGPELLIRYENEEAVDDSQLPKDRFSAERLKGVDSTLKIQPAELGDSAVYLCASSLTAGGGETQYFGPGTRLLVL.

The genes are TRBV19 and TRBJ2-1; perhaps TRBD1 as D (6 bases). This CDR3 comprises 15 residues. V was shortened by 7 bases and J by 2 bases, with 15 bases between the two germline ends. The germline V gene has CDR1 LNHDA and CDR2 SQIVND (reference sequence). CDR3 sequence (DNA): TGTGCCAGTAAATTACAGGGCTCGCCCTACAATGAGCAGTTCTTC. Translating gives CASKLQGSPYNEQFF.

The chain recombines TRBV11-3 with TRBJ1-2, with TRBD1 identical over 11 bases. V dropped 5 bases and J dropped 8; count of bases not matched to a gene: 4. The germline CDR1 and CDR2 sequences are SGHNT and YENEEA. The CDR3 contains 13 residues. The CDR3 region is CASSGQGAHGYTF. The CDR3 DNA is TGTGCCAGCAGCGGACAGGGGGCGCACGGCTACACCTTC.

J is TRBJ1-2 and V is TRBV19; 7 positions match TRBD1. The CDR3 runs to 15 residues. Germline CDR1 LNHDA, CDR2 SQIVND (reference sequence). V dropped 1 base and J dropped 7; count of bases not matched to a gene: 9. CDR3 coding DNA: TGTGCCAGTAGTATAGCGGTCCAGGGGGTCTCTGGCTACACCTTC. Translated, it gives CASSIAVQGVSGYTF.

The rearrangement joins TRBV7-7 to TRBJ2-5; TRBD1 might be the D (5 bases). The CDR3 has 14 residues. V lost 1 base and J 5 bases, leaving 11 bases between the germline ends. The germline gives CDR1 SSHAT, CDR2 FNYEAQ (reference sequence). CDR3 loop: CASSLVQGMETQYF. Here the CDR3 DNA reads TGTGCCAGCAGCTTAGTGCAGGGTATGGAGACCCAGTACTTC. The full variable domain, in which reference TRBV7-7 and TRBJ2-5 provide the parts outside the CDR3, is GAGVSQSPRYKVTKRGQDVTLRCDPISSHATLYWYQQALGQGPEFLTYFNYEAQPDKSGLPSDRFSAERPEGSISTLTIQRTEQRDSAMYRCASSLVQGMETQYFGPGTRLLVL.

The V gene is TRBV27, the J gene TRBJ1-2, with TRBD1 identical over 8 bases. The J segment lost 10 bases and the V segment lost 8 bases, leaving 24 bases of the junction unmatched. Germline CDR1 MNHEY, CDR2 SMNVEV (reference sequence). The CDR3 sequence is 17 residues long. Here the CDR3 DNA reads TGTGCCAGCGGACGCCCGCTAGGGCCCAGGGGGCTTTTGGCCTACACCTTC. It yields the protein CASGRPLGPRGLLAYTF.